This T cell receptor (beta chain) appears in the sequencing data of a study of blood T cells in healthy people across ages. The V end was cut by 3 bases, the J end by 3 bases, with 15 bases between. Germline V gene data show CDR1 as DFQATT and CDR2 as SNEGSKA (reference sequence). CDR3 length: 14 residues. As regards this clonotype: Antigen: not known.

A sample-barcoded 5' primer and a J-beta primer mix were used in a second PCR of roughly 7 to 11 cycles. MiXCR, run by TCRdb on the 5' RACE reads, gives a single entry per CDR3 protein. The sample lists 710,000 or so distinct CDR3 sequences, about a third seen once, with approximately 15% in the top ten. Study findings and constraints: The diversity estimates, figures obtained from one million T cells, were considered underestimates.

The sequence was collected from a woman of 80 years or more in good health. The genes are TRBV20-1 and TRBJ2-7; TRBD1 or TRBD2 may be the D gene (6 bases each). Specimen: blood. CDR3 loop: CSASAGHWNYEQYF. The DNA of the CDR3 is TGCAGTGCTAGTGCGGGACACTGGAACTACGAGCAGTACTTC.